This paragraph covers one T cell receptor (beta chain) sequence. The table lists this clonotype with many counts. Its antigen is still unknown. No quality values exist for individual bases; no much larger clone is one base distant. The Immunoverse kit was used to build TCR libraries from around 420 ng RNA, with molecular barcoded adaptors covering alpha/delta and beta/gamma chains. TCR library preparation used the same RNA that went into transcriptome sequencing. Sequencing of the TCR libraries was done on an Illumina HiSeq 4000 with 2 x 150 cycles. The original pipeline was this. TCR reads were aligned to human V, D, J and C references and assembled into CDR3 clonotypes with MiXCR, including quality filtering and error correction. The tcR package in R was used to analyze clonotype counts and gene usage diversity. For inspection of raw mapping reads, RNA-seq reads were mapped by STAR aligner version 2.5.3a onto GRCh37 of the human genome. To test how sequencing depth affected the clonotypes detected, IR-seq fastq files were randomly downsampled with Seqtk 1.3. TCRdb applied fastp at Q25 and MiXCR to the public reads, then kept only in-frame beta chains. Rows are unified per CDR3 protein, each entry keeping the most common DNA and genes. These V and J calls derive from TCRdb rather than the authors' analysis. The sample contains some 38,000 distinct CDR3 sequences, about 13% of them found a single time. The ten largest account for 6.5% to 8.5% of the sample.

Bone marrow was sampled from every patient at the time of active disease. Bone marrow mononuclear cells were isolated by Ficoll-Hypaque density gradient centrifugation. Myeloma plasma cells were removed and CD138-negative cells were collected by negative selection after labeling with CD138 magnetic microbeads on a MACS separator. Flow cytometry with CD138 antibodies on an Attune NxT was used to check how pure the isolated cells were. TRIzol reagent was used to extract total RNA, which was then quantified with a NanoDrop spectrophotometer. For each patient, the CD138-negative bone marrow sample underwent paired RNA-seq and IR-seq. This sample stems from a study of read filtering for tumor transcriptome and immune sequencing (TCRdb year 2020). Describing the broader study: The cohort had 16 to 20 male and 14 female patients with a mean age of around 70 years, ranging from roughly 45 to 80. After DNase treatment, whole-transcriptome libraries were prepared using the TruSeq RNA Access Library Prep Kit. By revised international staging, roughly 8 patients were R-ISS I, approximately 15 were R-ISS II and roughly 7 were R-ISS III. A main aim was a read-filtering strategy for immune repertoire data, specifically whether clonotypes supported by a single read should be removed. TCR-region mapped reads per sample ranged from about 4 to 10.27 million with IR-seq versus only roughly 75 to 1273 with RNA-seq. The study compared TCR repertoires from targeted immune repertoire sequencing and bulk whole-transcriptome sequencing run on the same bone marrow samples.

Overall study results and their limits: The sorted CD138-negative fraction was a mixed bone marrow immune population, not purified T cells. Compared with RNA-seq, IR-seq captured clonotypes at much higher depth and more reliably, and a smaller IR-seq throughput was enough to identify most shared clonotypes. Single-read clonotypes made up around 80% of clonotypes but only about 4% of total reads in IR-seq, compared with 65% to 75% of clonotypes and 44.6% of reads in RNA-seq. When single-read clonotypes were removed, the proportions of shared clonotypes in IR-seq and RNA-seq correlated more strongly.

From the germline V gene, CDR1 is MDHEN and CDR2 is SYDVKM. V and J are trimmed by 6 bases and 3 bases, and the gene matches miss 8 bases of the junction. The CDR3 spans 14 residues, from the cysteine through the phenylalanine. CDR3 DNA only is kept here, 42 bases in frame from base 1. This receptor was obtained from a donor over 35 with multiple myeloma. Sequences were obtained from a population of CD138-negative cells sorted from bone marrow. Interpreted using the paper, the cell subset or site label stands for: bone marrow mononuclear cells depleted of CD138+ plasma/myeloma cells by negative magnetic selection. The chain is encoded by TRBV28 joined to TRBJ2-7; a stretch of 7 junction bases matches TRBD1. This receptor carries the CDR3 CASSVPGQSYEQYF. The DNA sequence follows: TGTGCCAGCAGCGTCCCGGGACAGAGCTACGAGCAGTACTTC.